The source of this TCR delta chain is a study of DNA immune sequencing with unique molecular identifiers. Genomic DNA underwent 32-plex PCR targeting all 8 TRDV and 4 TRDJ genes. In approximately 3 barcoding PCR cycles, molecules received a 12-nucleotide UMI, then adapter PCR followed. TCRdb reran clone calling via CATT on the multiplex PCR reads. The sample yields some 2,100 delta-chain clones, 13% to 15% seen once. Germline assignment: CDR1 NSMFDY and CDR2 ISSIKDK. The length of the CDR3 is 23 residues. Unmatched junction bases numbered 29, after V lost 5 bases and J lost 0 bases. The sequence was collected from a human donor in good health. V usage is TRAV29/DV5 and J usage is TRDJ1; TRDD3 matches 12 bases. Here the J gene was assigned by germline matching of the DNA, as TCRdb has none. The specimen was gamma-delta T cells enriched from blood buffy coat, or unenriched PBMCs (not recorded which). The CDR3 DNA sequence: TGTGCAGCCCGAAACAACACACGGCCTTCCGCGGACTGGGGGATACCGGACACCGATAAACTCATCTTT. Its protein product is CAARNNTRPSADWGIPDTDKLIF.